This T cell receptor (beta chain) was captured by sequencing in a study of blood T cell repertoires in COVID-19. Study-level background: Sites across the United States, Italy and Spain contributed samples from acute and convalescent COVID-19.

Original handling: The authors estimated nucleated cell counts from reference gene primer amplification. The table came from immunoSEQ multiplex PCR; TCRdb's copy has only in-frame clones and leaves some out. The V and J calls and clone size come from that table; D and trimming were worked out from the DNA. This table has some 140,000 clones, approximately 83% appearing once. The CDR3 contains 12 residues. Germline CDR1 MNHEY, CDR2 SVGAGI. This clone appeared many times. The germline gene is not matched at one end of the junction; a read error may be the cause. V and J are TRBV6-5 and TRBJ2-7; the D is unclear. The TCR comes from a woman aged 55-70 years with COVID-19, enrolled during active disease. Sequenced: peripheral blood. The CDR3 nucleotides read TGTGCCAGCAGTTACTCCTCCGACGAGCAGTACTTC. Translation: CASSYSSDEQYF.